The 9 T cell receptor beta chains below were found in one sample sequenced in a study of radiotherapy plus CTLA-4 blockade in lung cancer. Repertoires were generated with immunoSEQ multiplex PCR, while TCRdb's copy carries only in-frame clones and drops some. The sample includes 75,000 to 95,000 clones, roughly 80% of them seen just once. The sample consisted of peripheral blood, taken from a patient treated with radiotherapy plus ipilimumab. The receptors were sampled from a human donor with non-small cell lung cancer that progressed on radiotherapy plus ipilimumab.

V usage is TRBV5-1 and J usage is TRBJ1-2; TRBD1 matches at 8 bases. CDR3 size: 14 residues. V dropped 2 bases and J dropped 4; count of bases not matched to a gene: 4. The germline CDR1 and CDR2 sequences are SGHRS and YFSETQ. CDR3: CASSFDRGSYGYTF. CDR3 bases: TGCGCCAGCAGCTTTGACAGGGGTTCCTATGGCTACACCTTC.

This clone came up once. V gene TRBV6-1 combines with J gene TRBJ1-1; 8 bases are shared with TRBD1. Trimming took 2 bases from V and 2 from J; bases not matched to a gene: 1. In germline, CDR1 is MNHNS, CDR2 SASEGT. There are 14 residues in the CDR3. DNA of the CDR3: TGTGCCAGCAGTGAATCAGGGGGCAACACTGAAGCTTTCTTT. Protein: CASSESGGNTEAFF.

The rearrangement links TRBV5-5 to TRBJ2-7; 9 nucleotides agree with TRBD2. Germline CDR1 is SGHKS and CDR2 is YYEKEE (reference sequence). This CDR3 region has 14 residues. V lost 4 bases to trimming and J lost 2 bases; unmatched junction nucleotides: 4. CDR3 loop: CASSTRTSAYEQYV. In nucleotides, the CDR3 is TGTGCCAGCAGCACCCGGACTAGCGCCTACGAGCAGTACGTC.

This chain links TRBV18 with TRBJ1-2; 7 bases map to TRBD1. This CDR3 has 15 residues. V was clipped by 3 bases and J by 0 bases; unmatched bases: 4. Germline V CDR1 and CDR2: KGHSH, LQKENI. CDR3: CASSPTGEANYGYTF. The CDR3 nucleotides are TGTGCCAGCTCACCTACAGGGGAAGCTAACTATGGCTACACCTTC.

The CDR3 DNA follows: TGTGTTGCCTACGAGCAGTACGTC. Protein sequence: CVAYEQYV. V gene TRBV11-2 combines with J gene TRBJ2-7; no clear D. The germline CDR1 and CDR2 sequences are SGHAT and FQNNGV. CDR3 length: 8 residues.

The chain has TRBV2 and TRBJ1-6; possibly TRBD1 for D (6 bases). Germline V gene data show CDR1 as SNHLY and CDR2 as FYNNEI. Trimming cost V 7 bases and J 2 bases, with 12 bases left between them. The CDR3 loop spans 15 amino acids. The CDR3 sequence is CASTSGDPYNSPLHF. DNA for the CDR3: TGTGCCAGCACATCAGGGGATCCCTATAATTCACCCCTCCACTTT.

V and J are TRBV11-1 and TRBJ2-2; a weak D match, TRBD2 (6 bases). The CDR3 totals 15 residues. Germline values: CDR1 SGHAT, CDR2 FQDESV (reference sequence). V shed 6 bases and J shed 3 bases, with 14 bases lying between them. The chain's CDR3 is CASSPTGTYTGELFF. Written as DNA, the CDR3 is TGTGCCAGCAGTCCGACCGGGACTTACACCGGGGAGCTGTTTTTT.

CDR3 DNA: TGTGCCAGCAGCGTAGAGGAGCAGGGCTGGGAGACCCAGTACTTC. Protein sequence: CASSVEEQGWETQYF. The J gene is TRBJ2-5, the V gene TRBV9, with a weak D call TRBD1 (5 bases). The V and J ends lost 0 bases and 5 bases respectively, with 14 bases between them. The CDR3 runs to 15 residues. CDR1 and CDR2 (germline): SGDLS, YYNGEE.

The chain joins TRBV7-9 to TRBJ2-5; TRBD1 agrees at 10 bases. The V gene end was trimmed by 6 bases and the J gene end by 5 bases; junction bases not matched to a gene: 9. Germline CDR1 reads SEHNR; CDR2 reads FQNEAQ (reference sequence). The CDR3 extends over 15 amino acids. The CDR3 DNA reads TGTGCCAGCAGATTGGGACAGGGGATTCGGGAGACCCAGTACTTC. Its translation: CASRLGQGIRETQYF.